The clone carrying this T cell receptor (beta chain) was observed many times. This specimen comes from a study of read filtering for tumor transcriptome and immune sequencing. As for the study in general: IR-seq gave about 4.05 to 11 million TCR reads per sample; RNA-seq gave about 80 to 1273.

Germline V gene lookup returns CDR1 SEHNR and CDR2 FQNEAQ (reference sequence). V was shortened by 4 bases and J by 8 bases, with 15 bases between the two germline ends. The CDR3 spans 14 residues. Molecular barcoded adaptors covering alpha/delta and beta/gamma chains were used on roughly 400 ng RNA. From the reads, TCRdb called clonotypes with MiXCR, one entry per CDR3 protein. In the table there are roughly 90,000 distinct CDR3 sequences, roughly an eighth of which are singletons. The chain carries TRBV7-9 and TRBJ1-5; no firm D call. The source is a donor at least 40 years old with multiple myeloma. Material for sequencing was a population of CD138-negative cells sorted from bone marrow. For the CDR3, the DNA is TGTGCCAGCAGCTCCGGGCAGGCCGAGAAGCCCCAGCATTTT. Translating it yields CASSSGQAEKPQHF.